Shown below are 6 T cell receptor beta chains from a single sample sequenced in a study of blood T cell repertoires in COVID-19. TCRdb keeps only in-frame clones here, not all; method: immunoSEQ multiplex PCR. The sample shows 130,000 to 150,000 clones, roughly 89% of them seen only once. The sequencing sample was made of peripheral blood. Receptors originate from a woman in her thirties or forties with acute or convalescent COVID-19.

This rearrangement joins TRBV27 to TRBJ2-1; D unclear. V shed 4 bases and J shed 9 bases, with 7 bases lying between them. The CDR3 spans 11 residues. CDR1 is MNHEY and CDR2 is SMNVEV in the germline V gene (reference sequence). CDR3 residues: CASSSVFEQFF. The CDR3 region has the DNA TGTGCCAGCAGTTCCGTATTTGAGCAGTTCTTC.

The chain couples TRBV7-9 to TRBJ2-5; D may be TRBD2 (6 bases). Trimming stripped 5 bases from V and 4 bases from J, with 17 bases between. There are 15 residues in the CDR3. Germline V lookup: CDR1 SEHNR, CDR2 FQNEAQ (reference sequence). CDR3 sequence reads: CASSGIGGIVETQYF. The DNA of the CDR3 is TGTGCCAGCAGCGGTATCGGGGGAATAGTAGAGACCCAGTACTTC.

The V gene is TRBV6-2 or TRBV6-3, the J gene TRBJ2-7; a weak D match, TRBD1 (7 bases). V lost 2 bases and J 2 bases, leaving 19 bases between the germline ends. This CDR3 is 17 amino acids long. Germline assignment: CDR1 MNHEY and CDR2 SVGEGT. The CDR3 region has the DNA TGTGCCAGCAGTTACCGGGCAGGGGGGAGCGTAACCTACGAGCAGTACTTC. This translates into CASSYRAGGSVTYEQYF.

CDR3 sequence: CASSEISSGSTDTQYF. CDR3 DNA: TGTGCCAGCAGTGAGATTTCTTCAGGGTCCACAGATACGCAGTATTTT. The chain couples TRBV2 to TRBJ2-3; D might be TRBD1 (5 bases). There are 16 residues in the CDR3. CDR1 and CDR2 (germline): SNHLY, FYNNEI. Between the trimmed V and J ends, which lost 3 bases and 2 bases, there was a span of 15 bases.

The genes are TRBV28 and TRBJ1-2; 9 bases align to TRBD1. CDR3 length equals 14 residues. After removal of 2 bases from V and 6 bases from J, the junction contained 4 bases not matched to a gene. Germline V gene lookup returns CDR1 MDHEN and CDR2 SYDVKM. Here the CDR3 DNA reads TGTGCCAGCAGTTTAGTACAGGGGGCGAATGGCTACACCTTC. Translation gives CASSLVQGANGYTF.

The chain carries TRBV30 and TRBJ1-2; 7 bases line up with TRBD1. This CDR3 is 18 amino acids long. Germline V gene data show CDR1 as GTSNPN and CDR2 as SVGIG (reference sequence). V was pared by 1 base and J by 1 base, with 15 bases of the junction left unmatched. The CDR3, as DNA: TGTGCCTGGAGTGCACCCTTTAGGACAGGCCCCCTTAACTATGGCTACACCTTC. Protein: CAWSAPFRTGPLNYGYTF.